This record concerns one TCR beta chain sequence. Its antigen is as yet unknown. V trimming: 0 bases; J trimming: 7 bases; junction bases outside the gene matches: 4. CDR1 and CDR2 from the germline V gene are SGHNT and YYREEE (reference sequence). The CDR3 consists of 15 residues. This sample was taken from a study of T cell responses to AZD1222 COVID-19 vaccine. Whole-study findings and limits: Donor demographics were predominantly white British with a female majority; clonal diversity may be underestimated.

The table came from immunoSEQ multiplex PCR; TCRdb's copy has only in-frame clones and leaves some out. The profile shows some 150,000 clones, more than 85% of them singletons. This chain joins TRBV5-4 and TRBJ1-5, with 10 bases fitting TRBD1. This clonotype was sampled from an adult who received the AZD1222 COVID-19 vaccine. This specimen consisted of peripheral blood, obtained 28 days after the second AZD1222 dose. CDR3 nucleotide sequence: TGTGCCAGCAGCTTGGGCCCGGGACAGGGGCAGCCCCAGCATTTT. Protein: CASSLGPGQGQPQHF.